Shown below are 25 T cell receptor beta chains from a single sample sequenced in a study of cytomegalovirus exposure and HLA in healthy donors. Primers: 60 Vbeta forward and 13 Jbeta reverse. Generated by immunoSEQ multiplex PCR, the TCRdb table keeps only in-frame clones and is missing some. The table has roughly 110,000 clones, around 70% seen once. The specimen sequenced was PBMCs. The source is a boy between 5 and 17 years old in good health and CMV-seronegative.

The chain recombines TRBV28 with TRBJ2-3; no reliable D call. The V gene's germline CDR1 is MDHEN and CDR2 SYDVKM. This CDR3 has 13 residues. V lost 8 bases to trimming and J lost 0 bases, with 9 bases between them. The CDR3 spells CASLTSSTDTQYF. The CDR3 DNA follows: TGTGCCAGCCTAACGTCTAGCACAGATACGCAGTATTTT.

This chain uses TRBV7-3 with TRBJ1-1; 12 bases are shared with TRBD1. The V and J ends lost 5 bases and 5 bases, in that order; junction bases with no gene match: 9. Germline CDR1 is SGHTA and CDR2 is FQGTGA. The CDR3 runs to 16 residues. The CDR3 sequence is CASSRKGQGATTEAFF. CDR3 sequence (DNA): TGTGCCAGCAGCCGCAAGGGACAGGGGGCGACGACTGAAGCTTTCTTT.

The rearrangement uses TRBV2 and TRBJ1-5; 9 bases line up with TRBD1. After removal of 6 bases from V and 6 bases from J, the junction contained 9 bases not matched to a gene. The CDR3 covers 15 residues. Germline CDR1 is SNHLY and CDR2 is FYNNEI. Written as DNA, the CDR3 is TGTGCCAGCAGCACAGGGGGCCTGGATAGTCAGCCCCAGCATTTT. It translates to CASSTGGLDSQPQHF. Full variable domain (rest looked up from reference TRBV2 and TRBJ1-5): EPEVTQTPSHQVTQMGQEVILRCVPISNHLYFYWYRQILGQKVEFLVSFYNNEISEKSEIFDDQFSVERPDGSNFTLKIRSTKLEDSAMYFCASSTGGLDSQPQHFGDGTRLSIL.

The chain carries TRBV27 and TRBJ1-1; D remains ambiguous. The CDR3 contains 15 residues. In germline, CDR1 is MNHEY, CDR2 SMNVEV (reference sequence). The ends were cut back, 8 bases at V and 5 bases at J, with 21 bases in the middle. CDR3 residues: CASWPPGEPRTEAFF. Written as DNA, the CDR3 is TGTGCCAGCTGGCCGCCCGGGGAGCCAAGAACTGAAGCTTTCTTT.

V is TRBV5-1 and J is TRBJ2-1, with a tentative D call TRBD2 (5 bases). The V end lost 0 bases, the J end lost 8 bases, and 12 bases lay between the germline ends. Germline V gives CDR1 SGHRS, CDR2 YFSETQ. CDR3 size: 14 residues. Here the CDR3 reads CASSLVIGGYEQFF. In DNA, the CDR3 is TGCGCCAGCAGCTTGGTGATAGGAGGTTATGAGCAGTTCTTC. Combining the CDR3 with reference TRBV5-1 and TRBJ2-1 gives the whole variable domain KAGVTQTPRYLIKTRGQQVTLSCSPISGHRSVSWYQQTPGQGLQFLFEYFSETQRNKGNFPGRFSGRQFSNSRSEMNVSTLELGDSALYLCASSLVIGGYEQFFGPGTRLTVL.

This clone was observed a few times. This sequence joins TRBV14 and TRBJ1-1; TRBD1 matches 7 bases. V lost 0 bases, J lost 3 bases, and 4 bases stayed unmatched. Germline V gene data show CDR1 as SGHDN and CDR2 as FVKESK. The CDR3 runs 15 residues. CDR3 sequence: CASSQDKGAYTEAFF. Here the CDR3 DNA reads TGTGCCAGCAGCCAAGACAAGGGGGCCTACACTGAAGCTTTCTTT.

The chain couples TRBV11-3 to TRBJ1-1; TRBD1 matches 10 bases. Germline lookup yields CDR1 SGHNT and CDR2 YENEEA. The CDR3 is 19 amino acids. The junction had 18 bases not matched to a gene; V was cut back by 7 bases and J by 1 base. The CDR3 here is CASTRRDRGPDSWNTEAFF. The CDR3 coding sequence is TGTGCCAGCACCCGGAGGGACAGGGGACCGGATTCATGGAACACTGAAGCTTTCTTT.

This clone was detected once. The V gene is TRBV2, the J gene TRBJ2-7; D might be TRBD2 (7 bases). The CDR3 consists of 14 residues. Trimming stripped 6 bases from V and 0 bases from J, with 12 bases between. The germline CDR1 and CDR2 sequences are SNHLY and FYNNEI. The CDR3 loop reads CASSKGGYSYEQYF. CDR3 DNA: TGTGCCAGCAGCAAGGGGGGGTACTCCTACGAGCAGTACTTC.

J is TRBJ2-7 and V is TRBV5-1, with TRBD1 as a possible D gene (6 bases). Trimming removed 4 bases from V and 4 bases from J, with 18 bases in between. Germline CDR1 SGHRS, CDR2 YFSETQ. The CDR3 runs 15 residues. This CDR3 reads CASSPYRTEDYEQYF. The CDR3 DNA reads as TGCGCCAGCAGCCCCTATCGGACAGAGGATTACGAGCAGTACTTC.

The chain links TRBV27 to TRBJ1-2; 7 nucleotides align to TRBD1. Germline lookup yields CDR1 MNHEY and CDR2 SMNVEV (reference sequence). This CDR3 comprises 13 residues. The V segment lost 8 bases and the J segment 3 bases; nucleotides outside the gene matches: 6. The CDR3 sequence is CASGTGQDYGYTF. DNA of the CDR3: TGTGCCAGCGGGACCGGACAGGACTATGGCTACACCTTC.

The chain employs TRBV5-1 and TRBJ2-7; possibly TRBD1 for D (6 bases). CDR1 and CDR2 from the germline V gene are SGHRS and YFSETQ. V was clipped by 0 bases and J by 2 bases, with 15 bases between them. This CDR3 spans 16 amino acids. CDR3 DNA: TGCGCCAGCAGCTTGGTGGGGGACACGCAGACCTACGAGCAGTACTTC. Protein product: CASSLVGDTQTYEQYF. The variable domain in full, completed from reference TRBV5-1 and TRBJ2-7, reads KAGVTQTPRYLIKTRGQQVTLSCSPISGHRSVSWYQQTPGQGLQFLFEYFSETQRNKGNFPGRFSGRQFSNSRSEMNVSTLELGDSALYLCASSLVGDTQTYEQYFGPGTRLTVT.

The chain uses TRBV5-1 and TRBJ1-1; 10 bases line up with TRBD1. V lost 4 bases, J lost 2 bases, and 5 bases stayed unmatched. The CDR3 is 15 residues long. Looked up from germline, CDR1 is SGHRS and CDR2 is YFSETQ. The CDR3 sequence is CASSPQTGGNTEAFF. The CDR3 nucleotides read TGCGCCAGCAGCCCGCAGACAGGGGGCAACACTGAAGCTTTCTTT.

This chain joins TRBV4-3 and TRBJ1-4, with a tentative D call TRBD1 (5 bases). Between the trimmed V and J ends, which lost 0 bases and 8 bases, there was a span of 16 bases. This CDR3 region has 16 residues. Looked up from germline, CDR1 is LGHNA and CDR2 is YSLEER. CDR3 sequence reads: CASSQDRDWTPEKLFF. The CDR3 DNA sequence: TGCGCCAGCAGCCAAGATAGGGATTGGACACCCGAAAAACTGTTTTTT.

The gene calls are TRBV29-1 and TRBJ2-7; D may be TRBD2 (7 bases). V lost 7 bases and J lost 7, with 14 bases in between. The CDR3 sequence is 11 residues long. CDR1 and CDR2 from the germline V gene are SQVTM and ANQGSEA. The CDR3 DNA is TGCAGCGGGAAGGGGGGGGGAGAGCAGTACTTC. Protein: CSGKGGGEQYF.

Only one count was recorded for this clone. The V and J genes are TRBV5-1 and TRBJ2-7; weak D call: TRBD1 (6 bases). Trimming took 2 bases from V and 0 from J, leaving 9 bases between them. The CDR3 is 14 residues long. CDR1 and CDR2 (germline): SGHRS, YFSETQ. In DNA form, the CDR3 reads TGCGCCAGCAGCTTCTCGGACAGCTCCTACGAGCAGTACTTC. It translates to CASSFSDSSYEQYF. Combining the CDR3 with reference TRBV5-1 and TRBJ2-7 gives the whole variable domain KAGVTQTPRYLIKTRGQQVTLSCSPISGHRSVSWYQQTPGQGLQFLFEYFSETQRNKGNFPGRFSGRQFSNSRSEMNVSTLELGDSALYLCASSFSDSSYEQYFGPGTRLTVT.

This clone has just one count. The rearrangement uses TRBV27 and TRBJ1-5; 9 nucleotides align to TRBD1. The CDR3 is 14 amino acids. The germline gives CDR1 MNHEY, CDR2 SMNVEV (reference sequence). V was pared by 5 bases and J by 5 bases, with 4 bases of the junction left unmatched. The CDR3 sequence: CASSPTGGHQPQHF. In DNA form, the CDR3 reads TGTGCCAGCAGTCCGACAGGGGGTCATCAGCCCCAGCATTTT.

Points on this clone: Relative to the germline gene, one junction end is altered; a read error may explain this. The chain joins TRBV7-7 to TRBJ2-7, with 12 bases fitting TRBD2. This CDR3 comprises 17 residues. Germline V gene data show CDR1 as SSHAT and CDR2 as FNYEAQ (reference sequence). CDR3 amino acids: CASSLRLLAGGPYEQYF. DNA of the CDR3: TGTGCTAGCAGCTTAAGGCTCCTAGCGGGAGGGCCCTACGAGCAGTACTTC.

The V call is TRBV25-1, the J call TRBJ1-1; possibly TRBD1 for D (5 bases). The CDR3 loop spans 13 amino acids. Trimming removed 4 bases at V and 1 base at J, with 7 bases between. The germline CDR1 and CDR2 sequences are MGHDK and SYGVNS. The CDR3: CASSARANTEAFF. In nucleotides, the CDR3 is TGTGCCAGCAGTGCCAGGGCGAACACTGAAGCTTTCTTT.

The CDR3 reads CASSLAAGGGGYTF. CDR3 DNA sequence: TGTGCCAGCAGCTTAGCGGCAGGGGGAGGAGGCTACACCTTC. The genes are TRBV7-9 and TRBJ1-2; 7 bases map to TRBD1. Germline CDR1 reads SEHNR; CDR2 reads FQNEAQ (reference sequence). Losses at the gene ends were 0 bases for V and 8 bases for J; bases not matched to a gene: 6. The CDR3 spans 14 residues.

This rearrangement joins TRBV6-1 to TRBJ2-1; TRBD2 aligns across 15 bases. The CDR3 is 17 amino acids. J was trimmed by 5 bases and V by 4 bases; bases with no gene match: 6. Germline V gene sequence: CDR1 MNHNS, CDR2 SASEGT. CDR3 sequence: CASSVPGLAGGHNEQFF. The CDR3, as DNA: TGTGCCAGCAGTGTTCCGGGACTAGCGGGGGGCCACAATGAGCAGTTCTTC.

This chain joins TRBV5-3 and TRBJ2-7; D perhaps matches TRBD2 (5 bases). TRBV5-3 is known as an ORF, though its function is uncertain. V lost 3 bases to trimming and J lost 2 bases, with 12 bases between them. The CDR3 runs 14 residues. CDR3 bases: TGTGCCAGAAGCTCGAGGGTTTGGCCCTACGAGCAGTACTTC. Encoded protein: CARSSRVWPYEQYF.

The rearrangement links TRBV5-1 to TRBJ2-3, with D perhaps matching TRBD1 (6 bases). Germline assignment: CDR1 SGHRS and CDR2 YFSETQ. Trimming removed 4 bases from V and 4 bases from J, with 16 bases in between. The CDR3 totals 15 residues. CDR3 nucleotides: TGCGCCAGCAGCCCCGTCGGGACAAAAGCAGATACGCAGTATTTT. This gives the protein CASSPVGTKADTQYF.

The CDR3 DNA reads as TGTGCCAGCAGTTCACCTTCGACAGGGAATTCACCCCTCCACTTT. Its protein is CASSSPSTGNSPLHF. V gene TRBV6-5 combines with J gene TRBJ1-6, with TRBD1 matching over 7 bases. The CDR3 loop spans 15 amino acids. V lost 4 bases to trimming and J lost 7 bases; unmatched junction nucleotides: 7. Germline V CDR1 and CDR2: MNHEY, SVGAGI.

The chain has TRBV28 and TRBJ1-2, with a possible D match to TRBD1 (5 bases). Germline V CDR1 and CDR2: MDHEN, SYDVKM. Trimming took 3 bases from V and 3 from J, leaving 5 bases between them. The CDR3 is made up of 12 amino acids. CDR3 nucleotide sequence: TGTGCCAGCAGTTTCAGGGACTATGGCTACACCTTC. Amino acid sequence: CASSFRDYGYTF.

This chain connects TRBV6-6 to TRBJ2-5; 8 positions match TRBD1. The V segment lost 6 bases and the J segment 3 bases; nucleotides outside the gene matches: 6. The CDR3 runs 14 residues. Germline assignment: CDR1 MNHNY and CDR2 SVGAGI (reference sequence). The CDR3 nucleotides are TGTGCCAGCAGGGACCTGGACAGGGAAGAGACCCAGTACTTC. Protein sequence: CASRDLDREETQYF.